Listed here is a single TCR beta chain. This clone appeared once. The antigen it binds to is not known. The input lacks base qualities; no much larger clone sits a single base away. These data are taken from a study of monozygotic twins with cystic fibrosis (dated by TCRdb to 2020 to 2023). For the wider study: Barcoded libraries were prepared from three micrograms of fragmented DNA with approximately 15 PCR cycles. The study compared TCR beta repertoires within and between 16 monozygotic twin pairs with cystic fibrosis to assess genetic influence on V and J gene usage. Data for three of the twin pairs had previously been reported in another context. Twins were ranked among 850 to 1,200 cohort participants for weight-for-height and FEVPerc (FEV1 disease centile) at the day of blood sampling. The cohort comprised ten female and six male twin pairs aged about 2.0 to 36.4 years, median approximately 8.8 years, mostly children and adolescents.

The twin pairs came from the European Cystic Fibrosis Twin and Sibling Study Cohort, a cohort that recruited patients from over a hundred CF clinics across 14 European countries. Zygosity and CFTR genotype were verified in-house, with zygosity tested by multiplex PCR of nine short tandem repeat loci. Peripheral blood was taken from each twin, and clinical parameters were recorded on the day of blood sampling. Genomic DNA was isolated from peripheral blood cells with phenol/chloroform and kept in TE buffer at 4 degrees C. The trim is 2 bases for V and 6 bases for J, with a gap of 22 bases between the germline ends. Reading from cysteine to phenylalanine, the CDR3 counts 17 amino acids. Solely the CDR3 DNA is kept, with 51 bases framed from the first base. According to the germline V gene (reference sequence), CDR1 reads GTSNPN and CDR2 reads SVGIG. TCR beta CDR3 regions were amplified by multiplex PCR using the immunoSEQ immune profiling system, following the manufacturer's instructions. Sequencing was performed on an Illumina NextSeq system. The paper's data handling went like this. The immunoSEQ Analyzer platform handled processing of the sequence data, and clonality was calculated by taking the square root of Simpson's index of productive rearrangements. V and J usage similarity was measured by Jensen-Shannon distance, and CDR3 generation probabilities were computed with OLGA. Shared CDR3 sequences were searched in the immuneACCESS database (August 2020) and in VDJdb (December 2020). The clones in this table, taken by TCRdb from immuneACCESS, are in-frame only. Not every clone is retained; where verified, under half of the shortfall comes from an unresolved V gene, and the cause of the rest is unknown. V and J calls and clone size are given by that table; D and trimming were obtained from the DNA. This sample lists some 21,000 clones; more than 80% were detected once. The ten largest clones capture around 1.5% of the sample.

What the work shows at the level of the full study, not this receptor alone: Monozygotic CF twin pairs shared significantly more nucleotide-identical clonotypes within each pair than unrelated CF individuals shared with one another (P = 0.000026, Mann-Whitney). Simpson clonality was generally low (median approximately 0.0089), suggesting a naive-dominated repertoire, with higher clonality in the most severely affected patients. V gene usage was most similar to the co-twin in 13 of 16 pairs, and J usage was most similar to the co-twin in 8 of 16 pairs, which suggests genetic constraints. No association turned up between shared CDR3 numbers and age, concordance or disease severity, and the cohort was small.

The chain joins TRBV30 to TRBJ2-2; tentative D gene TRBD2, with 5 bases matching. The TCR comes from a girl aged 2-9 years with cystic fibrosis. Sequenced sample: blood. CDR3 reads: CAWSLPRPLPGSGELFF. The sequenced DNA is TGTGCCTGGAGTCTCCCTCGTCCCCTCCCGGGATCCGGGGAGCTGTTTTTT.